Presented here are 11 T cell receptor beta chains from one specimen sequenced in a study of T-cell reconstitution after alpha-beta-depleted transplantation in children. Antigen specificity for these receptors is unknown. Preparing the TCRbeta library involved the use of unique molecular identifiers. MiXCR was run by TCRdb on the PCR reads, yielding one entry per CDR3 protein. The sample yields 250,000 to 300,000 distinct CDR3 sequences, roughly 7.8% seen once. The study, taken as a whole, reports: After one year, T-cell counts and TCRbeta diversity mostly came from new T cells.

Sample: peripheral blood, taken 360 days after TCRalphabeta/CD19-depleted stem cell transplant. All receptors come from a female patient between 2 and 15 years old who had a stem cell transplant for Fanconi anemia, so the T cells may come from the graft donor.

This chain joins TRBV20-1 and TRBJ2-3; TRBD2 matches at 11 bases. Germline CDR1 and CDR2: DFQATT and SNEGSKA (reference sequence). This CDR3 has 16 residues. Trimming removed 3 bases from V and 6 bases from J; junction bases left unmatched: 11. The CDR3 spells CSASASLAGGMDTQYF. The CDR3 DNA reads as TGCAGTGCTAGTGCCTCCCTAGCGGGAGGTATGGATACGCAGTATTTT.

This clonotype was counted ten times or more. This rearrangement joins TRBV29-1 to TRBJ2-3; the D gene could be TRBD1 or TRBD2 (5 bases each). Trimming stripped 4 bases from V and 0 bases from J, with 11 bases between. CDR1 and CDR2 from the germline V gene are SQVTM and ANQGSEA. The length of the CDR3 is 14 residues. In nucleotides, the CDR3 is TGCAGCGTTGCCCCGGGACCGAGCACAGATACGCAGTATTTT. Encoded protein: CSVAPGPSTDTQYF.

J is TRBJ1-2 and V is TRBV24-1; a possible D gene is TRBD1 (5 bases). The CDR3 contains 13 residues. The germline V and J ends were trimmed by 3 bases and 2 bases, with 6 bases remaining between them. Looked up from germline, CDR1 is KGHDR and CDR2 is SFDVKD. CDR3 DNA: TGTGCCACCAGTGATGGGGCGAACTATGGCTACACCTTC. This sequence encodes CATSDGANYGYTF.

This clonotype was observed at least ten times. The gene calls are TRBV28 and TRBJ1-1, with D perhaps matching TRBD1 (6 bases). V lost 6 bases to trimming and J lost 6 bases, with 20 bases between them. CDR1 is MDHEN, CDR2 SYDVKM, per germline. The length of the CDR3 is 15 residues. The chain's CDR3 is CASSFVTSGGAEAFF. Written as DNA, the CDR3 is TGTGCCAGCAGCTTTGTTACGTCGGGGGGCGCTGAAGCTTTCTTT.

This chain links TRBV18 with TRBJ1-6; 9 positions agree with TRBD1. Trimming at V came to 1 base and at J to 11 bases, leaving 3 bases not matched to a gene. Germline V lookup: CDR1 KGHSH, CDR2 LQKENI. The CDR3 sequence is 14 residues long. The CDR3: CASSPLGTGTPLHF. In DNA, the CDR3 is TGTGCCAGCTCACCACTAGGGACAGGGACACCCCTCCACTTT.

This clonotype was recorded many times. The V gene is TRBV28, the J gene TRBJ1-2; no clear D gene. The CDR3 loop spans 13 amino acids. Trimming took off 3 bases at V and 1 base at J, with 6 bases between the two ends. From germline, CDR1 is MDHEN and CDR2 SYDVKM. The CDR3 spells CASSFSNNYGYTF. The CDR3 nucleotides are TGTGCCAGCAGTTTTTCCAATAACTATGGCTACACCTTC.

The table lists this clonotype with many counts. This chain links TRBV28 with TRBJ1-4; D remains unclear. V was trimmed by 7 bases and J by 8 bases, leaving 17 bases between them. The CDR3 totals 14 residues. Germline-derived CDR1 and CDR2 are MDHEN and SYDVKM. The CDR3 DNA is TGTGCCAGCACCTTGGATAGTTCTTCAGAAAAACTGTTTTTT. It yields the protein CASTLDSSSEKLFF.

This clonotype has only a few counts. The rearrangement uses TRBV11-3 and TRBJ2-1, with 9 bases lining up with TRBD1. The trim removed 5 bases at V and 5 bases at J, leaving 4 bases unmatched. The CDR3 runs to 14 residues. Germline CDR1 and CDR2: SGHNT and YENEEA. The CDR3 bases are TGTGCCAGCAGCCACAGGGGGCGCAACAATGAGCAGTTCTTC. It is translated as CASSHRGRNNEQFF. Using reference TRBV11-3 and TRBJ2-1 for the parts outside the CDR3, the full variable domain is EAGVVQSPRYKIIEKKQPVAFWCNPISGHNTLYWYLQNLGQGPELLIRYENEEAVDDSQLPKDRFSAERLKGVDSTLKIQPAELGDSAVYLCASSHRGRNNEQFFGPGTRLTVL.

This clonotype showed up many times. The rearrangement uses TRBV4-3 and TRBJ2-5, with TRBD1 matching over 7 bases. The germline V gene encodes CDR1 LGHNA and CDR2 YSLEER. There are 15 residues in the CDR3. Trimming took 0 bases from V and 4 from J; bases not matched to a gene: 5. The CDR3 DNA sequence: TGCGCCAGCAGCCAAGACACAGGGGTTGGAGAGACCCAGTACTTC. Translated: CASSQDTGVGETQYF.

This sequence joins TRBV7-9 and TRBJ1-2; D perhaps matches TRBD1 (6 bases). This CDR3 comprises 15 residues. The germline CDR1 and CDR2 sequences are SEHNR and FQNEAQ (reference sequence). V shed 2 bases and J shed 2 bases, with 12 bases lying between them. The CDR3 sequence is CASSLSGAKNYGYTF. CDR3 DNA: TGTGCCAGCAGCTTATCAGGGGCCAAAAACTATGGCTACACCTTC.

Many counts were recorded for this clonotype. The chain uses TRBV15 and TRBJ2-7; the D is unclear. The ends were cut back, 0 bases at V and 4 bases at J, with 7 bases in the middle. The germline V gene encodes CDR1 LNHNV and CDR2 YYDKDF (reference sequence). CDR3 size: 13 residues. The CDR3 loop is CATSRDKGYEQYF. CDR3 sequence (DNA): TGTGCCACCAGCAGAGATAAGGGTTACGAGCAGTACTTC.